This T cell receptor beta chain stems from a study of control samples from healthy donors and cancer patients. CDR1 is LGHNT and CDR2 is FRNRAP in the germline V gene. V lost 0 bases and J 3 bases, leaving 15 bases between the germline ends. The CDR3 covers 16 residues. Using immunoSEQ multiplex PCR, the repertoire was profiled, and TCRdb retains in-frame clones only, with some absent. The sample data list roughly 200,000 clones. The sample comprised blood. This sequence was found in a woman in her twenties or thirties in good health. The V gene is TRBV12-5, the J gene TRBJ2-7, with D unresolved. Written as DNA, the CDR3 is TGTGCTAGTGGTTTGGTAGTGGGGATAACCTACTACGAGCAGTACTTC. Translating it yields CASGLVVGITYYEQYF. The full variable domain, its missing parts supplied by reference TRBV12-5 and TRBJ2-7, is DARVTQTPRHKVTEMGQEVTMRCQPILGHNTVFWYRQTMMQGLELLAYFRNRAPLDDSGMPKDRFSAEMPDATLATLKIQPSEPRDSAVYFCASGLVVGITYYEQYFGPGTRLTVT.